A single sample gave rise to the 21 T cell receptor beta chains below, sequenced in a study of blood T cell repertoires in COVID-19. Measured with immunoSEQ multiplex PCR; TCRdb has only the in-frame clones, and not every one. The table includes around 320,000 clones, around 90% detected once. Sequenced: peripheral blood. All receptors derive from a man aged 18 to 35 with active or convalescent COVID-19.

This clone was counted a single time. The V gene is TRBV11-2, the J gene TRBJ2-1, with 8 nucleotides matching TRBD2. V was clipped by 7 bases and J by 4 bases; unmatched bases: 6. The CDR3 loop spans 14 amino acids. CDR1 is SGHAT and CDR2 is FQNNGV in the germline V gene. The CDR3 DNA follows: TGTGCCAGCACCCCGGGACTAGGGTACAATGAGCAGTTCTTC. Translated, it gives CASTPGLGYNEQFF.

The rearrangement uses TRBV5-1 and TRBJ1-2; D is possibly TRBD1 (6 bases). Trimming left V 0 bases short and J 0 bases short, with 9 bases between. Germline lookup yields CDR1 SGHRS and CDR2 YFSETQ. The CDR3 length is 15 residues. CDR3: CASSLGDIANYGYTF. CDR3 nucleotide sequence: TGCGCCAGCAGCTTGGGGGACATTGCTAACTATGGCTACACCTTC.

The chain is built from TRBV7-8 and TRBJ1-1, with 9 bases lining up with TRBD1. Trimming removed 4 bases from V and 6 bases from J; junction bases left unmatched: 6. Germline loops: CDR1 SGHVS, CDR2 FQNEAQ. CDR3 length: 14 amino acids. DNA of the CDR3: TGTGCCAGCAGCTCCGACAGGGGGACGGCTGAAGCTTTCTTT. The encoded protein is CASSSDRGTAEAFF.

The chain recombines TRBV28 with TRBJ2-1, with 10 bases identical to TRBD2. After removal of 9 bases from V and 6 bases from J, the junction contained 2 bases not matched to a gene. This CDR3 is 12 amino acids long. Germline values: CDR1 MDHEN, CDR2 SYDVKM. The CDR3 DNA reads as TGTGCCAGTTGGACTAGCGGCAATGAGCAGTTCTTC. Its protein product is CASWTSGNEQFF. Full variable domain (missing parts from reference TRBV28 and TRBJ2-1): DVKVTQSSRYLVKRTGEKVFLECVQDMDHENMFWYRQDPGLGLRLIYFSYDVKMKEKGDIPEGYSVSREKKERFSLILESASTNQTSMYLCASWTSGNEQFFGPGTRLTVL.

The chain has TRBV9 and TRBJ2-7, with 8 positions matching TRBD1. This CDR3 spans 15 amino acids. The germline V gene encodes CDR1 SGDLS and CDR2 YYNGEE. Losses at the gene ends were 0 bases for V and 2 bases for J; bases not matched to a gene: 4. Written as DNA, the CDR3 is TGTGCCAGCAGCGTAGCTGGGACAGGAACCTACGAGCAGTACTTC. This sequence encodes CASSVAGTGTYEQYF.

This CDR3 reads CASSITGRETQYF. The CDR3 DNA reads TGTGCCAGCAGCATTACTGGTAGAGAGACCCAGTACTTC. The chain joins TRBV7-8 to TRBJ2-5; D not certain. V shed 5 bases and J shed 4 bases, with 11 bases lying between them. This CDR3 is built from 13 residues. CDR1 and CDR2 from the germline V gene are SGHVS and FQNEAQ. Variable domain in full (rest from reference TRBV7-8 and TRBJ2-5): GAGVSQSPRYKVAKRGQDVALRCDPISGHVSLFWYQQALGQGPEFLTYFQNEAQLDKSGLPSDRFFAERPEGSVSTLKIQRTQQEDSAVYLCASSITGRETQYFGPGTRLLVL.

A word on this clone: The sample holds other DNA sequences that translate to the same CDR3. The rearrangement joins TRBV9 to TRBJ2-7, with TRBD1 matching over 7 bases. Germline CDR1 SGDLS, CDR2 YYNGEE. Unmatched junction bases numbered 6, after V lost 4 bases and J lost 2 bases. The CDR3 is 14 residues long. The CDR3, as DNA: TGTGCCAGCAGCTCGGGGCAGGGGGCCTACGAGCAGTACTTC. This gives the protein CASSSGQGAYEQYF.

The chain carries TRBV5-1 and TRBJ2-3, with D possibly matching TRBD2 (5 bases). V lost 0 bases and J lost 0, with 8 bases in between. Germline CDR1 is SGHRS and CDR2 is YFSETQ. CDR3 length: 15 residues. The CDR3 sequence is CASSLEAASTDTQYF. In nucleotides, the CDR3 is TGCGCCAGCAGCTTGGAAGCGGCTAGCACAGATACGCAGTATTTT.

The rearrangement joins TRBV7-9 to TRBJ2-1, with a weak D call TRBD2 (6 bases). Trimming took off 5 bases at V and 3 bases at J, with 17 bases between the two ends. Germline V lookup: CDR1 SEHNR, CDR2 FQNEAQ (reference sequence). The CDR3 has 16 amino acids. CDR3 sequence (DNA): TGTGCCAGCAGCGCAAGGTTCGGGAGAAACTACAATGAGCAGTTCTTC. Protein sequence: CASSARFGRNYNEQFF.

The rearrangement uses TRBV19 and TRBJ2-1; D possibly corresponds to TRBD1 (6 bases). The V gene's germline CDR1 is LNHDA and CDR2 SQIVND (reference sequence). CDR3 size: 16 residues. Trimming removed 3 bases at V and 3 bases at J, with 15 bases between. The CDR3 loop is CASSIRTGLNYNEQFF. CDR3 in DNA: TGTGCCAGTAGTATCCGAACAGGGCTCAACTACAATGAGCAGTTCTTC.

V is TRBV10-2 and J is TRBJ2-5; the D gene is possibly TRBD2 (6 bases). Germline assignment: CDR1 WSHSY and CDR2 SAAADI. There are 15 residues in the CDR3. V lost 10 bases and J lost 1, with 19 bases in between. CDR3 DNA: TGCGCCACCCAAAGACTAGAATGGGGCCAAGAGACCCAGTACTTC. It specifies CATQRLEWGQETQYF.

The rearrangement uses TRBV9 and TRBJ2-3, with 8 bases identical to TRBD2. Germline CDR1 is SGDLS and CDR2 is YYNGEE. Germline trimming cut 2 bases from V and 6 bases from J; bases unmatched to any gene: 8. CDR3 length: 15 residues. CDR3 loop: CASSVLGLASDTQYF. The CDR3 DNA reads as TGTGCCAGCAGCGTTTTAGGACTAGCTTCCGATACGCAGTATTTT.

The V gene is TRBV6-4, the J gene TRBJ2-6, with 7 bases matching TRBD2. This CDR3 is 16 amino acids long. V lost 5 bases to trimming and J lost 4 bases; unmatched junction nucleotides: 8. Germline CDR1 MRHNA, CDR2 SNTAGT. CDR3: CASSPGTTFGANVLTF. CDR3 nucleotides: TGTGCCAGCAGTCCCGGGACTACATTCGGGGCCAACGTCCTGACTTTC.

The chain is built from TRBV7-3 and TRBJ2-3; 10 positions match TRBD2. CDR1 is SGHTA, CDR2 FQGTGA, per germline. There are 16 residues in the CDR3. The V and J ends lost 2 bases and 5 bases, in that order; junction bases with no gene match: 7. The CDR3 bases are TGTGCCAGCAGCTTAGTAGCGGGAGGTGCGTTAGATACGCAGTATTTT. Translated: CASSLVAGGALDTQYF.

The rearrangement uses TRBV5-1 and TRBJ1-4, with 7 bases aligning to TRBD1. In germline, CDR1 is SGHRS, CDR2 YFSETQ. Germline trimming cut 3 bases from V and 6 bases from J; bases unmatched to any gene: 5. CDR3 length equals 14 residues. The CDR3 nucleotides read TGCGCCAGCAGCTCGACAGGGATAGATGAAAAACTGTTTTTT. As protein: CASSSTGIDEKLFF.

V usage is TRBV6-5 and J usage is TRBJ2-7; 7 bases are shared with TRBD1. This CDR3 is 15 amino acids long. V dropped 0 bases and J dropped 9; count of bases not matched to a gene: 11. Looked up from germline, CDR1 is MNHEY and CDR2 is SVGAGI. CDR3 in amino acids: CASSYSETGDRAQYF. The CDR3 DNA reads TGTGCCAGCAGTTACTCGGAAACAGGGGACCGCGCGCAGTACTTC.

The V and J genes are TRBV2 and TRBJ1-1; 7 bases are a match to TRBD1. The J segment lost 3 bases and the V segment lost 6 bases, leaving 10 bases of the junction unmatched. This CDR3 has 15 residues. Germline lookup yields CDR1 SNHLY and CDR2 FYNNEI. CDR3 bases: TGTGCCAGCAGACGTAGGGGGCGCATGGACACTGAAGCTTTCTTT. It codes for CASRRRGRMDTEAFF.

This clone was seen only a few times. CDR3: CASSQDWGLAGGLGEQFF. The CDR3 DNA sequence: TGTGCCAGCAGCCAAGACTGGGGACTAGCGGGAGGCTTGGGTGAGCAGTTCTTC. The chain uses TRBV14 and TRBJ2-1, with 15 bases lining up with TRBD2. With V trimmed by 0 bases and J by 9 bases, 9 bases remained unmatched. The germline CDR1 and CDR2 sequences are SGHDN and FVKESK. CDR3 length: 18 residues.

The chain has TRBV4-1 and TRBJ2-7, with 7 bases identical to TRBD2. Per the germline V gene, CDR1 is MGHRA and CDR2 is YSYEKL. This CDR3 spans 16 amino acids. V trimming: 0 bases; J trimming: 3 bases; junction bases outside the gene matches: 8. As DNA, the CDR3 is TGCGCCAGCAGCCAAGACCGGGACTATCTTCACTACGAGCAGTACTTC. This encodes CASSQDRDYLHYEQYF.

The V and J genes are TRBV24-1 and TRBJ1-5, with D possibly TRBD1 on 6 matching bases. Trimming shortened V by 3 bases and J by 6 bases, and 11 bases separated the two germline ends. Germline loops: CDR1 KGHDR, CDR2 SFDVKD. The CDR3 extends over 14 amino acids. The CDR3 DNA reads TGTGCCACCAGTGATCACAGGGCTCCTCAGCCCCAGCATTTT. This translates into CATSDHRAPQPQHF.

This clone occurred a few times. The rearrangement uses TRBV7-9 and TRBJ2-7; tentative D call: TRBD1 (6 bases). Germline assignment: CDR1 SEHNR and CDR2 FQNEAQ (reference sequence). The CDR3 sequence is 14 residues long. Trimming removed 5 bases from V and 3 bases from J, with 14 bases in between. CDR3 DNA sequence: TGTGCCAGCAGCCCACGGGACAACCGCTACGAGCAGTACTTC. Its protein product is CASSPRDNRYEQYF.